The text below deals with one T cell receptor (beta chain). This sample is part of a study of blood T cell repertoires in COVID-19. Study information: Acute-phase and convalescent COVID-19 samples originated in the United States, Italy and Spain. The analysed material was cDNA or gDNA that came from T cells, B-cell-depleted T cells, or PBMCs.

V lost 3 bases to trimming and J lost 3 bases, with 11 bases between them. CDR3 length: 14 amino acids. The germline V gene has CDR1 LNHDA and CDR2 SQIVND (reference sequence). Authors' processing steps: By means of reference gene primer amplification, nucleated cell counts were estimated. Using immunoSEQ multiplex PCR, the repertoire was profiled, and TCRdb retains in-frame clones only, with some absent. The V and J calls and clone size were taken over from that table, and D and trimming were inferred from the DNA. The repertoire holds approximately 70,000 clones, with roughly 79% as singletons. The clonotype was recovered from a woman aged 55-75 years with acute or convalescent COVID-19. This chain links TRBV19 with TRBJ1-1; D remains unclear. What was sequenced was peripheral blood. CDR3 in DNA: TGTGCCAGTAGTATGTGGGGAGCGGACACTGAAGCTTTCTTT. Translation gives CASSMWGADTEAFF.